This record covers a single T cell receptor beta chain. This clonotype was seen a handful of times. Which antigen it targets is not known. Per-base qualities were not stored, and no clone one base away is much larger. This record comes from a study of identical twins (dated by TCRdb to 2016 to 2017). Study-wide context: The study deep-sequenced TCR alpha and beta repertoires from monozygotic twins, unrelated adults of various ages and cord blood to test whether fetal clonotypes persist. To rule out contamination, replicate twin experiments were performed at different times with different library preparation protocols.

Only healthy Caucasian donors were included. Deletion took 5 bases off V and 9 bases off J, with a span of 10 bases between the germline ends. The CDR3 runs 12 residues from the cysteine to the phenylalanine. The CDR3 DNA has 36 bases and is translated from base 1. The germline V gene provides CDR1 MDHEN and CDR2 SYDVKM. General findings and caveats noted by the study authors: In beta out-of-frame sequences, excess twin sharing was weaker, because having fewer shared sequences lowered the signal-to-noise ratio. Compared with coincidental sharing between unrelated individuals, an excess of low generation-probability sequences was observed among out-of-frame TCR alpha sequences shared between twins. Because the same donors could not be followed over many years, conclusions were based on cross-sectional statistical analysis. In monozygotic twins, out-of-frame TCR alpha sharing was systematically underestimated by recombination models, although the models agreed with sharing between unrelated individuals. Abundant cord blood beta clonotypes carried fewer insertions; young adult naive repertoires showed a weaker similar trend, while memory repertoires showed none. Zero-insertion analyses could be partly confounded by invariant T cells such as MAIT and iNKT, though diverse VJ usage argued against such confounding for most clonotypes.

Library construction relied on 5' RACE. Data came from an Illumina HiSeq 2000. Template switching added a universal primer binding site, and the final cDNA carried a unique molecular identifier that allowed TCR cDNA molecules to be counted accurately. Specific primers in the conserved constant-segment region were used to synthesize first-strand cDNA for the TCR alpha and beta chains. To control for contamination, each cDNA library was double barcoded with a SMART-Mk sample barcode plus Illumina barcodes. TruSeq adapter sequences along with Illumina sample barcodes were introduced in two successive PCR steps. The TCR alpha and beta cDNA libraries were sequenced on the Illumina HiSeq platform using custom primers. In the authors' own workflow: MiGEC was used to process raw reads and extract unique molecular identifiers, and MiXCR was used to find CDR3 positions. Recombination models were inferred per individual with the repgenHMM and IGoR tools using an EM algorithm. Shared clonotypes were analyzed with the tcR package in R, and sharing was normalized by the product of cloneset sizes. To study raw recombination without the effects of thymic and clonal selection, out-of-frame nonproductive sequences were analyzed. TCRdb's own reprocessing of the public reads used fastp at Q25 and MiXCR and kept productive beta chains. CDR3 protein sequences are deduplicated, and each keeps its most common genes and DNA. TCRdb, not the authors, supplied the V and J calls. The sample yields 1,800,000 or so distinct CDR3 sequences; about 32% were counted once. Under 0.35% of the sample belongs to the ten largest clones.

Material for sequencing was cord blood. The sequence links TRBV28 to TRBJ2-2, with a tentative D call of TRBD1 or TRBD2, each matching 5 bases. The TCR originated in a newborn girl in good health. The CDR3 sequence is CASSVGTRELFF. The DNA is as follows: TGTGCCAGCAGTGTCGGGACCCGGGAGCTGTTTTTT. The full variable domain, with segments outside the CDR3 supplied by the reference TRBV28 and TRBJ2-2 proteins, appears as DVKVTQSSRYLVKRTGEKVFLECVQDMDHENMFWYRQDPGLGLRLIYFSYDVKMKEKGDIPEGYSVSREKKERFSLILESASTNQTSMYLCASSVGTRELFFGEGSRLTVL.